Following are 24 T cell receptor beta chains from one sample sequenced in a study of T-cell memory formation after mild COVID-19 (dated by TCRdb to about 2021). Libraries were constructed by 5' RACE. The instrument was an Illumina NovaSeq 6000. The raw public data were reprocessed by TCRdb itself: fastp quality trimming at Q25, MiXCR clonotype calling, in-frame beta chains only. One record per CDR3 amino acid sequence lists the most common genes and DNA. This sample has around 450,000 distinct CDR3 sequences in its table, and roughly a quarter of those were observed once. The leading ten clones occupy roughly 8.9% of the sample. The sample was PBMCs or a T cell subset sorted from them (not recorded which). All receptors come from an adult woman who had mild COVID-19 (a few samples of this study predate the infection). The sample titles of this study are shuffled in the database, so cell type and time point are left out; the donor was told from shared clones.

The CDR3 nucleotides are TGTGCCAGCAGCCCCGACCCGGGGAACATTCAGTACTTC. This gives the protein CASSPDPGNIQYF. The chain has TRBV7-2 and TRBJ2-4; tentatively, D is TRBD2 (5 bases). The V gene lost 5 bases and the J gene lost 7 bases, with 12 bases spanning the gap. This CDR3 comprises 13 residues. Germline V gene sequence: CDR1 SGHTA, CDR2 FQGNSA.

J is TRBJ1-2 and V is TRBV20-1, with D unresolved. Germline V lookup: CDR1 DFQATT, CDR2 SNEGSKA (reference sequence). Deletions cut 0 bases from V and 8 bases from J, with 16 bases between. The CDR3 sequence is 14 residues long. The CDR3 spells CSAREIGLRLGYTF. The CDR3, as DNA: TGCAGTGCTAGAGAAATCGGACTGCGTTTAGGCTACACCTTC.

The J gene is TRBJ2-2, the V gene TRBV7-2; TRBD2 agrees at 8 bases. Germline loops: CDR1 SGHTA, CDR2 FQGNSA. Germline trimming cut 1 base from V and 4 bases from J; bases unmatched to any gene: 8. The CDR3 is 17 residues long. CDR3 DNA: TGTGCCAGCAGCTTAGTCCGGGCTAGCGGGTCCACCGGGGAGCTGTTTTTT. Its protein is CASSLVRASGSTGELFF.

The CDR3: CASTTTPGLRGSTDTQYF. Here the CDR3 DNA reads TGTGCCAGCACCACTACCCCGGGGTTGCGGGGGAGCACAGATACGCAGTATTTT. The V call is TRBV6-6, the J call TRBJ2-3; 7 bases fit TRBD2. With 7 bases clipped from V and 0 bases from J, the junction kept 16 bases outside the gene matches. CDR1 is MNHNY and CDR2 is SVGAGI in the germline V gene (reference sequence). The CDR3 covers 18 residues.

This clonotype has a single count. The genes are TRBV30 and TRBJ2-7; TRBD2 matches 13 bases. The CDR3 totals 15 residues. Germline-derived CDR1 and CDR2 are GTSNPN and SVGIG (reference sequence). V was pared by 5 bases and J by 8 bases, with 12 bases of the junction left unmatched. Here the CDR3 DNA reads TGTGCCTGGTCCTTCGGGACTAGCGGGAAGGATAAGCAGTACTTC. Translated: CAWSFGTSGKDKQYF.

The gene calls are TRBV29-1 and TRBJ2-5, with a tentative D call TRBD1 (6 bases). The CDR3 is 13 amino acids. Deletions cut 4 bases from V and 5 bases from J, with 14 bases between. The germline V gene encodes CDR1 SQVTM and CDR2 ANQGSEA. The CDR3: CSVGQGRMETQYF. The CDR3 nucleotides read TGCAGCGTTGGTCAGGGGCGGATGGAGACCCAGTACTTC.

This chain connects TRBV5-6 to TRBJ1-1, with a weak D call TRBD1 (6 bases). With 2 bases removed from V and 6 bases from J, the gap between germline ends came to 14 bases. The V gene's germline CDR1 is SGHDT and CDR2 YYEEEE. The CDR3 loop spans 14 amino acids. The CDR3 sequence: CASSFEGGGPEAFF. In DNA, the CDR3 is TGTGCCAGCAGCTTCGAGGGGGGAGGCCCTGAAGCTTTCTTT.

The J gene is TRBJ2-1, the V gene TRBV7-6; a weak D match, TRBD1 (5 bases). V gave up 0 bases and J gave up 10 bases, with 16 bases separating them. CDR1 and CDR2 (germline): SGHVS, FNYEAQ. This CDR3 is 15 amino acids long. This CDR3 is CASSLAGRLAGEQFF. The CDR3 nucleotides are TGTGCCAGCAGCTTAGCGGGGCGCCTCGCCGGGGAGCAGTTCTTC.

The chain couples TRBV12-3 or TRBV12-4 to TRBJ2-3, with D tentatively TRBD2 (6 bases). Trimming cost V 6 bases and J 4 bases, with 17 bases left between them. The CDR3 extends over 15 amino acids. The CDR3 nucleotides read TGTGCCAGCAGCCGTAATACCGGGACTTCAGATACGCAGTATTTT. Its translation is CASSRNTGTSDTQYF.

This clonotype was detected a few times. This rearrangement joins TRBV4-2 to TRBJ2-7; possible D gene TRBD1, 6 bases. V was trimmed by 4 bases and J by 3 bases, leaving 16 bases between them. This CDR3 is built from 15 residues. The V gene's germline CDR1 is LGHNA and CDR2 YNFKEQ. CDR3 loop: CASSPGTGFVYEQYF. DNA of the CDR3: TGTGCCAGCAGCCCGGGAACAGGGTTTGTCTACGAGCAGTACTTC.

The chain combines TRBV11-2 with TRBJ1-1; D perhaps matches TRBD1 (5 bases). The V end was cut by 5 bases, the J end by 2 bases, with 18 bases between. The germline V gene has CDR1 SGHAT and CDR2 FQNNGV. This CDR3 spans 16 amino acids. CDR3: CASSRGGVRFNTEAFF. CDR3 sequence (DNA): TGTGCCAGCAGCCGAGGAGGGGTCAGGTTTAACACTGAAGCTTTCTTT.

This clonotype was counted at least ten times. The germline gene is not matched at one end of the junction; a read error may be the cause. The V and J genes are TRBV7-7 and TRBJ2-1; tentatively, D is TRBD1 (5 bases). The CDR3 covers 13 residues. Looked up from germline, CDR1 is SSHAT and CDR2 is FNYEAQ (reference sequence). This CDR3 reads CASSLGLGDEQFF. DNA for the CDR3: TGTGCTAGCAGCTTAGGTCTAGGGGATGAGCAGTTCTTC. Complete variable domain (other parts from reference TRBV7-7 and TRBJ2-1): GAGVSQSPRYKVTKRGQDVTLRCDPISSHATLYWYQQALGQGPEFLTYFNYEAQPDKSGLPSDRFSAERPEGSISTLTIQRTEQRDSAMYRCASSLGLGDEQFFGPGTRLTVL.

In this sample, this clonotype turned up a few times. This sequence joins TRBV7-9 and TRBJ2-3; TRBD2 might be the D (5 bases). The germline V gene encodes CDR1 SEHNR and CDR2 FQNEAQ (reference sequence). Trimming took off 4 bases at V and 0 bases at J, with 17 bases between the two ends. The CDR3 sequence is 17 residues long. The chain's CDR3 is CASSSAWESPSTDTQYF. The CDR3 DNA is TGTGCCAGCAGCTCAGCATGGGAGTCCCCTAGCACAGATACGCAGTATTTT. The full variable domain, completed using reference TRBV7-9 and TRBJ2-3, is DTGVSQNPRHKITKRGQNVTFRCDPISEHNRLYWYRQTLGQGPEFLTYFQNEAQLEKSRLLSDRFSAERPKGSFSTLEIQRTEQGDSAMYLCASSSAWESPSTDTQYFGPGTRLTVL.

The chain's CDR3 is CATSDLPGTSGGASYNEQFF. In DNA, the CDR3 is TGTGCCACCAGTGATTTGCCGGGGACTAGCGGGGGGGCATCATACAATGAGCAGTTCTTC. The rearrangement links TRBV24-1 to TRBJ2-1; TRBD2 matches at 16 bases. Germline V gene lookup returns CDR1 KGHDR and CDR2 SFDVKD. The CDR3 is 20 amino acids. Trimming took 0 bases from V and 4 from J; bases not matched to a gene: 8.

The rearrangement links TRBV12-3 or TRBV12-4 to TRBJ2-2; D remains ambiguous. V dropped 5 bases and J dropped 2 bases, with 15 bases sitting between them. The CDR3 length is 16 residues. The CDR3, as DNA: TGTGCCAGCAGTCCGCTACCAAATCTCAACACCGGGGAGCTGTTTTTT. Its translation: CASSPLPNLNTGELFF.

V is TRBV7-9 and J is TRBJ2-7, with D maybe TRBD2 (6 bases). CDR1 SEHNR and CDR2 FQNEAQ come from the germline V gene (reference sequence). Trimming took 0 bases from V and 0 from J, leaving 12 bases between them. The CDR3 has 16 residues. The CDR3 spells CASSLAYQRVSYEQYF. The CDR3 nucleotides read TGTGCCAGCAGCTTAGCTTACCAGCGGGTCTCCTACGAGCAGTACTTC. The complete variable domain, with remaining parts taken from reference TRBV7-9 and TRBJ2-7, reads DTGVSQNPRHKITKRGQNVTFRCDPISEHNRLYWYRQTLGQGPEFLTYFQNEAQLEKSRLLSDRFSAERPKGSFSTLEIQRTEQGDSAMYLCASSLAYQRVSYEQYFGPGTRLTVT.

This clonotype was seen only once. The V gene is TRBV11-2, the J gene TRBJ1-5, with D hard to call. The germline V and J ends were trimmed by 6 bases and 8 bases, with 17 bases remaining between them. Germline lookup yields CDR1 SGHAT and CDR2 FQNNGV. CDR3 length: 14 residues. The CDR3 loop reads CASSSDLINEPQHF. Here the CDR3 DNA reads TGTGCCAGCAGTTCAGATTTAATCAACGAGCCCCAGCATTTT.

This clonotype has just a few counts. This sequence joins TRBV7-2 and TRBJ2-7; the match to TRBD2 covers 8 bases. This CDR3 has 16 amino acids. V was clipped by 2 bases and J by 0 bases; unmatched bases: 6. CDR1 is SGHTA, CDR2 FQGNSA, per germline. The DNA of the CDR3 is TGTGCCAGCAGCTTATCTGGCGGGGGGAGCTCCTACGAGCAGTACTTC. Residues: CASSLSGGGSSYEQYF.

This rearrangement joins TRBV5-1 to TRBJ1-4; 9 positions agree with TRBD1. V lost 4 bases to trimming and J lost 8 bases; unmatched junction nucleotides: 9. CDR1 is SGHRS, CDR2 YFSETQ, per germline. The CDR3 length is 15 residues. DNA of the CDR3: TGCGCCAGCAGCGACCTCGGAACAGGGGGCGAAAAACTGTTTTTT. Its translation is CASSDLGTGGEKLFF.

This clonotype was picked up one time. The chain couples TRBV5-1 to TRBJ2-2; no clear D. The ends were cut back, 4 bases at V and 1 base at J, with 8 bases in the middle. Germline V lookup: CDR1 SGHRS, CDR2 YFSETQ. The CDR3 has 14 residues. CDR3 region: CASSIRQNTGELFF. DNA of the CDR3: TGCGCCAGCAGCATTCGGCAGAACACCGGGGAGCTGTTTTTT.

This clonotype showed up just a few times. The CDR3 region has the DNA TGTGCCAGCACCGACAGCGAAGAGACCCAGTACTTC. It specifies CASTDSEETQYF. The rearrangement uses TRBV12-3 or TRBV12-4 and TRBJ2-5, with D perhaps matching TRBD1 (5 bases). The CDR3 is 12 residues long. With 7 bases removed from V and 3 bases from J, the gap between germline ends came to 9 bases.

This clonotype showed up just a few times. The chain employs TRBV6-2 or TRBV6-3 and TRBJ1-1; D unclear. V shed 6 bases and J shed 1 base, with 12 bases lying between them. CDR1 is MNHEY, CDR2 SVGEGT, per germline. The length of the CDR3 is 14 residues. The CDR3: CASRPRGWNTEAFF. CDR3 bases: TGTGCCAGCAGACCCCGTGGGTGGAACACTGAAGCTTTCTTT.

The DNA for the CDR3 is TGCGCCAGCAGTCTGGACAGGGTGGTCACAGATACGCAGTATTTT. It is translated as CASSLDRVVTDTQYF. V is TRBV4-1 and J is TRBJ2-3; TRBD1 matches 8 bases. The V segment lost 6 bases and the J segment 2 bases; nucleotides outside the gene matches: 7. The CDR3 is 15 residues long. Germline-derived CDR1 and CDR2 are MGHRA and YSYEKL.

J is TRBJ2-3 and V is TRBV5-1; TRBD2 agrees at 9 bases. Losses at the gene ends were 0 bases for V and 4 bases for J; bases not matched to a gene: 6. This CDR3 comprises 16 residues. The germline V gene has CDR1 SGHRS and CDR2 YFSETQ. CDR3 in DNA: TGCGCCAGCAGCTTGGTCGGCGGGAGGGCCTCAGATACGCAGTATTTT. This codes for CASSLVGGRASDTQYF.